The 3 T cell receptor beta chains presented below share a single source sample, sequenced in a study of graft-versus-host responses after intestinal transplantation. Their recognized antigens are unknown. Assay used: immunoSEQ multiplex PCR; TCRdb lists only in-frame clones, some missing. The sample consists of fewer than 65,000 clones, 89% of them appearing once. This specimen was unstimulated CD4+ T cells sorted from spleen or lymph node cells, taken before transplant. The receptor source for this set is a human donor who was the organ donor for an intestinal transplant.

This chain connects TRBV7-2 to TRBJ2-3, with TRBD2 matching over 9 bases. The J segment lost 1 base and the V segment lost 2 bases, leaving 1 base of the junction unmatched. The CDR3 totals 15 residues. Germline CDR1 SGHTA, CDR2 FQGNSA. The CDR3 loop reads CASSLRLAGTDTQYF. The CDR3 coding sequence is TGTGCCAGCAGCTTAAGACTAGCGGGCACAGATACGCAGTATTTT.

The chain links TRBV7-9 to TRBJ2-3; TRBD2 aligns across 9 bases. Germline V gene sequence: CDR1 SEHNR, CDR2 FQNEAQ (reference sequence). Germline trimming cut 2 bases from V and 1 base from J; bases unmatched to any gene: 1. The CDR3 contains 15 residues. The CDR3 loop reads CASSLRLAGTDTQYF. CDR3 in DNA: TGTGCCAGCAGCTTAAGACTAGCGGGCACAGATACGCAGTATTTT.

This clone was counted a single time. This chain uses TRBV5-5 with TRBJ2-3; D might be TRBD2 (5 bases). V was pared by 3 bases and J by 8 bases, with 19 bases between. This CDR3 is built from 15 residues. CDR1 and CDR2 from the germline V gene are SGHKS and YYEKEE (reference sequence). The CDR3 nucleotides read TGTGCCAGCAGCTACAGAAATATCCTCGAGGGTACGCAGTATTTT. Encoded protein: CASSYRNILEGTQYF.